The entry that follows covers one TCR beta chain sequence. The antigen remains unidentified. The sample comes from a study of OX40 agonist ivuxolimab in advanced cancers. Study details: With a range of about 23 to 85, age averaged about 58 years, and more than 75% were male. Study-wide results and caveats: Researchers report that CD8+ T cells had, on average, more expanded clones than CD4+. Dosing at 0.1 to 3.0 mg/kg was accompanied by clonal expansion of CD4+ and CD8+ blood T cells by week 6.

Exclusion of a patient followed from autoimmune disease history or systemic immunosuppression. Only in-frame clones appear in the TCRdb table, and some are missing; sequencing was by immunoSEQ multiplex PCR. In the table there are 74,000 or so clones, 90% of which are singletons. Germline V lookup: CDR1 MNHEY, CDR2 SMNVEV (reference sequence). This CDR3 region has 18 residues. V shed 5 bases and J shed 0 bases, with 20 bases lying between them. The receptor was derived from an adult with an advanced solid tumor such as melanoma, head and neck, liver or kidney cancer. Specimen: CD4+ or CD8+ T cells sorted from blood, collected in a trial of the OX40 agonist ivuxolimab. The chain combines TRBV27 with TRBJ2-1, with D possibly TRBD1 on 6 matching bases. CDR3: CASSPGRVGTHSYNEQFF. CDR3 coding DNA: TGTGCCAGCAGTCCAGGTAGAGTGGGGACACACTCCTACAATGAGCAGTTCTTC.